A single sample is the source of the 8 T cell receptor beta chains below, sequenced in a study of cytomegalovirus exposure and HLA in healthy donors. Primers: 60 Vbeta forward and 13 Jbeta reverse. Profiled with immunoSEQ multiplex PCR; TCRdb holds only in-frame clones, not every one. The sample has 110,000 to 150,000 clones; roughly 80% are singletons. The sample consisted of PBMCs. These receptors were collected from a woman in her 40s in good health and CMV-seropositive.

This clone showed up just once. V usage is TRBV11-2 and J usage is TRBJ2-3; 7 bases map to TRBD2. J was trimmed by 4 bases and V by 1 base; bases with no gene match: 5. The CDR3 sequence is 15 residues long. Germline CDR1 reads SGHAT; CDR2 reads FQNNGV. This CDR3 reads CASSLVGRSADTQYF. CDR3 bases: TGTGCCAGCAGCTTAGTCGGGAGGTCTGCAGATACGCAGTATTTT.

This clone has just a few counts. The CDR3, as DNA: TGTGCCAGCAGCCAAGTAGGACAGGGAGTGAGGGAAAAACTGTTTTTT. The encoded protein is CASSQVGQGVREKLFF. V is TRBV4-2 and J is TRBJ1-4; TRBD1 matches at 8 bases. The CDR3 runs 16 residues. The germline V gene encodes CDR1 LGHNA and CDR2 YNFKEQ. The ends lost 1 base at V and 8 bases at J; junction bases unmatched: 9.

Only a few counts were recorded for this clone. The V call is TRBV5-1, the J call TRBJ2-1; possible D gene TRBD2, 6 bases. The V gene lost 2 bases and the J gene lost 6 bases, with 9 bases spanning the gap. Germline loops: CDR1 SGHRS, CDR2 YFSETQ. The CDR3 extends over 13 amino acids. CDR3 protein: CASSFLGGNEQFF. For the CDR3, the DNA is TGCGCCAGCAGCTTCCTGGGAGGCAATGAGCAGTTCTTC.

This chain joins TRBV7-2 and TRBJ2-1; 8 bases align to TRBD1. Germline assignment: CDR1 SGHTA and CDR2 FQGNSA. CDR3 size: 14 residues. Trimming took 0 bases from V and 9 from J; bases not matched to a gene: 4. CDR3 nucleotide sequence: TGTGCCAGCAGCTTAGCTGCAGGGGGCAGTGAGCAGTTCTTC. This sequence encodes CASSLAAGGSEQFF.

This clone was recorded only once. This chain connects TRBV14 to TRBJ2-5; TRBD2 agrees at 7 bases. The end of the DNA is better explained by TRBJ2-7, so the J call may be wrong. The CDR3 loop spans 16 amino acids. Germline CDR1 is SGHDN and CDR2 is FVKESK. In DNA, the CDR3 is TGTGCCAGCAGCCAAGGAGGGCGGGGGAGCTCCTACGAGCAGTACTTC. This gives the protein CASSQGGRGSSYEQYF.

The chain carries TRBV7-2 and TRBJ2-1; 12 bases fit TRBD2. The CDR3 covers 14 residues. V was pared by 5 bases and J by 8 bases, with 4 bases of the junction left unmatched. CDR1 and CDR2 from the germline V gene are SGHTA and FQGNSA. CDR3 loop: CASSMTSGGYEQFF. DNA of the CDR3: TGTGCCAGCAGCATGACTAGCGGGGGATATGAGCAGTTCTTC.

This chain joins TRBV4-1 and TRBJ2-7; 9 bases agree with TRBD1. Trimming at V came to 4 bases and at J to 3 bases, leaving 19 bases not matched to a gene. CDR1 and CDR2 from the germline V gene are MGHRA and YSYEKL. This CDR3 is built from 19 residues. The CDR3 nucleotides are TGCGCCAGCAGCCCAGAGGTCGTTGGGACAGGGTCTAGTGGCTACGAGCAGTACTTC. Its translation is CASSPEVVGTGSSGYEQYF.

The rearrangement uses TRBV5-5 and TRBJ1-3; TRBD1 matches 9 bases. This CDR3 has 14 amino acids. J gave up 7 bases and V 3 bases, and 5 bases lay outside the gene matches. CDR1 and CDR2 (germline): SGHKS, YYEKEE (reference sequence). CDR3 loop: CASSWGDRANTIYF. CDR3 DNA sequence: TGTGCCAGCAGCTGGGGGGACAGGGCTAACACCATATATTTT.